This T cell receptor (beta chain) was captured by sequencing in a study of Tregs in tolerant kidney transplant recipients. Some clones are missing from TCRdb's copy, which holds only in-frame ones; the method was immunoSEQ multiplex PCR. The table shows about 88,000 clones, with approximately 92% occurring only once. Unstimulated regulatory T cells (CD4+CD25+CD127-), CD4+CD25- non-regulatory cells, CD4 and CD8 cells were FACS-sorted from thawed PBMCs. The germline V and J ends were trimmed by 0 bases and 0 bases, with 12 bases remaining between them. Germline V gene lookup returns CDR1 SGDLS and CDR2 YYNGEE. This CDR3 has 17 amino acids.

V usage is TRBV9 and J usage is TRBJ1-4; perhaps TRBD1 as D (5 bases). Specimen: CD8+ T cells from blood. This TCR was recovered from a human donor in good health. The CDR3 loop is CASSVGGRGATNEKLFF. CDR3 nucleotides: TGTGCCAGCAGCGTAGGAGGGCGGGGGGCAACTAATGAAAAACTGTTTTTT.